This T cell receptor beta chain was captured in a study of human T cells and chemical hapten exposure. At the level of the study: Small pooled library volume differences mainly caused per-sample TCR yield variation.

Germline V gene sequence: CDR1 SEHNR, CDR2 FQNEAQ (reference sequence). V lost 5 bases, J lost 0 bases, and 5 bases stayed unmatched. The CDR3 has 15 amino acids. This clonotype was counted only a few times. Noted time point: healthy volunteer bleed at 2 weeks. Extraction of total RNA was performed on unfractionated whole blood. In the source study's methods: Samples held a median of around 100,000 TCRs, range about 23,224–700,000. TCRdb called the RACE reads again in MiXCR, with one record for every CDR3 protein. The authors' filters were not applied to this entry. The data contain about 130,000 distinct CDR3 sequences, roughly 9% of them singletons.

Sequences were obtained from whole blood. The sequence came from a male donor in good health. Some clones in this sample may be carry-over from other donors' samples. The chain is built from TRBV7-9 and TRBJ2-7, with 9 bases that match TRBD1. The CDR3 here is CASSVGQGPSYEQYF. The CDR3 nucleotides are TGTGCCAGCAGCGTTGGACAGGGGCCCTCCTACGAGCAGTACTTC. The entire variable domain, with the rest obtained from reference TRBV7-9 and TRBJ2-7, is as follows: DTGVSQNPRHKITKRGQNVTFRCDPISEHNRLYWYRQTLGQGPEFLTYFQNEAQLEKSRLLSDRFSAERPKGSFSTLEIQRTEQGDSAMYLCASSVGQGPSYEQYFGPGTRLTVT.